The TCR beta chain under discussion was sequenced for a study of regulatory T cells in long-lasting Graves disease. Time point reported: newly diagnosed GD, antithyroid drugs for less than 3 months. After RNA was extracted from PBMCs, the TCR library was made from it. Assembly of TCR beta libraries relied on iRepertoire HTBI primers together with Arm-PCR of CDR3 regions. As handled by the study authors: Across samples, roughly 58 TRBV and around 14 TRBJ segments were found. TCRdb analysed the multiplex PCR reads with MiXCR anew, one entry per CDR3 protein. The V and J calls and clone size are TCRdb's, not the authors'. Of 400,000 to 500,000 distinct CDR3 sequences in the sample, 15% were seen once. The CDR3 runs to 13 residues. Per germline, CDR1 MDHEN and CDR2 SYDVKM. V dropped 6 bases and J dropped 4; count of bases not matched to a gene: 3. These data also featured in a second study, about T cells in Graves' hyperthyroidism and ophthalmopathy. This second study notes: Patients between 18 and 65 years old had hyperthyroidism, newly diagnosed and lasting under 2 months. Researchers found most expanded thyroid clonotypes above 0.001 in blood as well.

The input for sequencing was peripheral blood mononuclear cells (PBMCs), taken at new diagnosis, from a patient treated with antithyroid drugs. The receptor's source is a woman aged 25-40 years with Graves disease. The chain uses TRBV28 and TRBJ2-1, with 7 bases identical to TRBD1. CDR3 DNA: TGTGCCAGCAGAACGGACAGGTACAATGAGCAGTTCTTC. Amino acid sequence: CASRTDRYNEQFF.